The clone carrying this T cell receptor beta chain was counted between two and nine times. CDR3-region Arm-PCR and iRepertoire HTBI primers produced the TCR beta libraries. TCRdb reprocessed the multiplex PCR reads via MiXCR and lists one record per CDR3 protein. The sample has roughly 380,000 distinct CDR3 sequences, 16% seen once; the top ten hold around 27%. Stated time point: newly diagnosed GD, antithyroid drugs for less than 3 months. Isolated PBMC RNA provided the starting material for the TCR library. The data are from a study of regulatory T cells in long-lasting Graves disease. The CDR3 extends over 18 amino acids. Trimming cost V 1 base and J 2 bases, with 18 bases left between them. The germline CDR1 and CDR2 sequences are LGHDT and YNNKEL (reference sequence). The data were also submitted as part of a second study, on T cells in Graves' hyperthyroidism and ophthalmopathy.

The sample here was peripheral blood mononuclear cells (PBMCs), taken at new diagnosis, from a patient treated with antithyroid drugs. The TCR comes from a man in his forties with Graves disease. The chain uses TRBV3-1 and TRBJ2-4; possibly TRBD2 for D (7 bases). The CDR3 reads CASSQGPLGGRSKNIQYF. The DNA of the CDR3 is TGTGCCAGCAGCCAAGGGCCCTTGGGGGGGCGATCCAAAAACATTCAGTACTTC.